This TCR beta chain was captured by sequencing in a study of beta chain features in type 1 diabetes. Notes on the study in general: People with Type 1 diabetes carried modestly yet significantly shorter TCRB CDR3s in all four CD4+ subsets.

Every isolated RNA sample was fully reverse transcribed, so sequencing captured expressed TCRB transcripts. Here immunoSEQ multiplex PCR was the method, and the copy in TCRdb shows in-frame clones only, minus some. The sample shows 500,000 to 800,000 clones, under 15% of them seen only once. Turning to this clone: Its antigen is unknown.

Trimming cost V 2 bases and J 5 bases; bases outside gene matches: 6. CDR1 is SGHDT, CDR2 YYEEEE, per germline. CDR3 length: 15 amino acids. The V call is TRBV5-6, the J call TRBJ2-3, with 9 bases identical to TRBD2. What was sequenced was naive CD4+ T cells from blood. This clonotype was obtained from a man aged 25-45 years with type 1 diabetes. CDR3 region: CASSLGGGAEDTQYF. Written as DNA, the CDR3 is TGTGCCAGCAGCTTAGGCGGGGGGGCAGAAGATACGCAGTATTTT.